A single sample is the source of the 2 T cell receptor beta chains below, sequenced in a study of monozygotic twins with cystic fibrosis. Method: immunoSEQ multiplex PCR; TCRdb's copy keeps in-frame clones and lacks some. The repertoire has 12,000 to 15,000 clones, roughly 84% of them found once; the top ten carry 1% to 1.2%. Sequencing used blood. These receptor sequences come from a boy aged 10-17 years with cystic fibrosis.

The sample holds one count of this clone. This chain connects TRBV5-6 to TRBJ2-1; maybe TRBD2 (6 bases). CDR3 size: 14 residues. CDR1 and CDR2 (germline): SGHDT, YYEEEE. Trimming took off 7 bases at V and 7 bases at J, with 18 bases between the two ends. CDR3 protein: CASRNWRGRNEQFF. The CDR3 bases are TGTGCCAGCCGAAACTGGCGGGGAAGAAATGAGCAGTTCTTC.

The chain employs TRBV5-5 and TRBJ2-7; D call uncertain. Trimming cost V 1 base and J 0 bases, with 8 bases left between them. The CDR3 has 14 amino acids. Germline V gene lookup returns CDR1 SGHKS and CDR2 YYEKEE (reference sequence). CDR3 in amino acids: CASSLFWSSYEQYF. CDR3 in DNA: TGTGCCAGCAGCTTGTTCTGGAGCTCCTACGAGCAGTACTTC.